This T cell receptor beta chain was identified during a study of chemoradiotherapy in HPV16-positive cancers. Whole-study findings and limits: Only two HPV16-positive patients supplied the functional HPV-specificity definition. Candidate HPV-specific clones and E7-related TCR motifs grew in tumor during treatment. HPV-responsive T-cell expansion during chemoradiotherapy was linked to improved recurrence-free survival in HPV16-positive patients.

Assay: immunoSEQ multiplex PCR; the TCRdb copy retains only in-frame clones and omits some. The table lists about 1,600 clones, about nine tenths of them singletons. Per germline, CDR1 KGHSH and CDR2 LQKENI. CDR3 length equals 15 residues. V lost 0 bases and J 1 base, leaving 9 bases between the germline ends. With regard to this clone: Its antigen is unknown.

The gene calls are TRBV18 and TRBJ1-1; D ambiguous. This receptor was obtained from a human donor with HPV-associated anogenital cancer. Sample: tumor tissue, taken from a patient who underwent chemoradiotherapy. The CDR3 nucleotides read TGTGCCAGCTCACCACCGTTCCTAGGGAACACTGAAGCTTTCTTT. Translated: CASSPPFLGNTEAFF.